This note documents a single T cell receptor (beta chain) sequence. The data were taken from a study of blood T cell repertoires in COVID-19. Study overall: The United States, Italy and Spain supplied acute and convalescent COVID-19 samples. T cells, B-cell-depleted T cells, or PBMCs provided the cDNA or gDNA that served as material.

V lost 6 bases to trimming and J lost 4 bases, with 5 bases between them. CDR3 length equals 12 residues. CDR1 KGHDR and CDR2 SFDVKD come from the germline V gene. In the study's own analysis: Using reference gene primer amplification, nucleated cell counts were estimated. Assay used: immunoSEQ multiplex PCR; TCRdb lists only in-frame clones, some missing. The DNA was the basis for D and trimming; V, J and clone size are from that table. The sample shows 150,000 or so clones, more than 65% of them seen only once. The origin of this receptor is a woman aged 55 to 70 with acute or convalescent COVID-19. The V and J genes are TRBV24-1 and TRBJ2-2; D is ambiguous. The specimen sequenced was peripheral blood. In DNA form, the CDR3 reads TGTGCCACCAGTATTAGCACCGGGGAGCTGTTTTTT. Its protein is CATSISTGELFF.